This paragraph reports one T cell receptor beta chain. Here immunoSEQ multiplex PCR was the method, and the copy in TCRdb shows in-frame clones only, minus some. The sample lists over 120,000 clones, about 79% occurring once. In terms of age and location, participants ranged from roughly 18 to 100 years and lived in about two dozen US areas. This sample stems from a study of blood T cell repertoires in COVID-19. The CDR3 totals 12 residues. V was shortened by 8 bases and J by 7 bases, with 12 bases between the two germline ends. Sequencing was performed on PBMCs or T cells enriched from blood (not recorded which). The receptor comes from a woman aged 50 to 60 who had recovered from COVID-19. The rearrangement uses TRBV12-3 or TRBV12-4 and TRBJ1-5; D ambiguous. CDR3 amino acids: CASGVREQPQHF. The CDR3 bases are TGTGCCAGCGGGGTGAGGGAGCAGCCCCAGCATTTT.